These T cell receptor beta chains were read from a single sample in a study of T cells in Graves' hyperthyroidism and ophthalmopathy. A single record per CDR3 protein comes from TCRdb applying MiXCR to the multiplex PCR reads. Of a few hundred thousand distinct CDR3 sequences listed, more than 14% are singletons. Sequencing used blood. These receptor sequences come from a woman in her thirties with Graves' ophthalmopathy. Each CDR3 is given with its conserved first and last residue. Fields, in order: V gene, D gene, clone size, J gene, CDR3 DNA, CDR3 protein. A D gene is named only where the DNA matches it firmly. Some rows have no size entry. The others give once, few or many, or a class for an expanded clone.

v_call: TRBV3-1; d_call: -; clone_size: many; j_call: TRBJ1-2; cdr3_nt: TGTGCCAGCAGCCAAGAAATTTGGGGGCCTGGCTACACCTTC; cdr3_aa: CASSQEIWGPGYTF
v_call: TRBV7-9; d_call: -; clone_size: many; j_call: TRBJ1-4; cdr3_nt: TGTGCCAGCAGCGGACACAGGGCGGTTAATGAAAAACTGTTTTTT; cdr3_aa: CASSGHRAVNEKLFF
v_call: TRBV19; d_call: -; clone_size: many; j_call: TRBJ2-2; cdr3_nt: TGTGCCAGTAGTCCCCCCGGGCCAAAGGACGGGGAGCTGTTTTTT; cdr3_aa: CASSPPGPKDGELFF
v_call: TRBV28; d_call: TRBD2; clone_size: many; j_call: TRBJ2-7; cdr3_nt: TGTGCCAGCAGCCGGGGGGTGCCCGAGCAGTACTTC; cdr3_aa: CASSRGVPEQYF
v_call: TRBV20-1; d_call: TRBD1; clone_size: many; j_call: TRBJ1-1; cdr3_nt: TGCAGTGCTAGTCCGGGACAGGGGAAAACTGAAGCTTTCTTT; cdr3_aa: CSASPGQGKTEAFF
v_call: TRBV10-3; d_call: -; clone_size: -; j_call: TRBJ1-5; cdr3_nt: TGTGCCATCATCGCGGGGGGGATCGATCAGCCCCAGCATTTT; cdr3_aa: CAIIAGGIDQPQHF
v_call: TRBV28; d_call: -; clone_size: many; j_call: TRBJ2-5; cdr3_nt: TGTGCCACGTTCCCCGGGTACCAAGAGACCCAGTACTTC; cdr3_aa: CATFPGYQETQYF
v_call: TRBV10-2; d_call: -; clone_size: once; j_call: TRBJ2-6; cdr3_nt: TGCGCCAACCCGGGTGGGGGCCTCTCTGGGGCCAACGTCCTGACTTTC; cdr3_aa: CANPGGGLSGANVLTF
v_call: TRBV9; d_call: TRBD2; clone_size: many; j_call: TRBJ2-1; cdr3_nt: TGTGCCAGCAGCGTAGTATCCGGGGGGGAGCAGTTCTTC; cdr3_aa: CASSVVSGGEQFF
v_call: TRBV15; d_call: TRBD1; clone_size: many; j_call: TRBJ2-1; cdr3_nt: TGTGCCACCAGTGTGTTCCCCCCTCTGGACAGGGCCAATGAGCAGTTCTTC; cdr3_aa: CATSVFPPLDRANEQFF
v_call: TRBV12-3/TRBV12-4; d_call: TRBD1; clone_size: many; j_call: TRBJ2-3; cdr3_nt: TGTGCCAGCAGTTTAGGTATAAAAAGACAGGGAAACACAGATACGCAGTATTTT; cdr3_aa: CASSLGIKRQGNTDTQYF
v_call: TRBV15; d_call: -; clone_size: few; j_call: TRBJ2-2; cdr3_nt: TGTGCCACCAGCAGAGATCTGATGGGGGTAGGCGGCGGGGAGCTGTTTTTT; cdr3_aa: CATSRDLMGVGGGELFF
v_call: TRBV5-1; d_call: -; clone_size: many; j_call: TRBJ1-1; cdr3_nt: TGCGCCAGCAGGGACAGCAGGAACACTGAAGCTTTCTTT; cdr3_aa: CASRDSRNTEAFF
v_call: TRBV4-1; d_call: -; clone_size: many; j_call: TRBJ1-2; cdr3_nt: TGCGCCAGCAGCCAAACTTCCCCGTATGGCTACACCTTC; cdr3_aa: CASSQTSPYGYTF
v_call: TRBV7-2; d_call: -; clone_size: many; j_call: TRBJ1-5; cdr3_nt: TGTGCCAGCAGCTTACGGTCTGGAGAGAATCAGCCCCAGCATTTT; cdr3_aa: CASSLRSGENQPQHF
v_call: TRBV2; d_call: -; clone_size: many; j_call: TRBJ2-5; cdr3_nt: TGTGCCAGCAGGCGGTTCCAAGAGACCCAGTACTTC; cdr3_aa: CASRRFQETQYF
v_call: TRBV18; d_call: -; clone_size: many; j_call: TRBJ1-1; cdr3_nt: TGTGCCAGCTCACCACCGACAGGAACGAACACTGAAGCTTTCTTT; cdr3_aa: CASSPPTGTNTEAFF
v_call: TRBV7-9; d_call: TRBD1; clone_size: -; j_call: TRBJ2-5; cdr3_nt: TGTGCCAGCAGCTCGGACAGGGGACAAGGGACCCAGTACTTC; cdr3_aa: CASSSDRGQGTQYF
v_call: TRBV4-1; d_call: -; clone_size: few; j_call: TRBJ1-5; cdr3_nt: TGCGCCAGCAGCCAGGTACAGGGAAGCAATCAGCCCCAGCATTTT; cdr3_aa: CASSQVQGSNQPQHF
v_call: TRBV4-2; d_call: -; clone_size: -; j_call: TRBJ1-1; cdr3_nt: TGTGCCAGCAGCCAAGACTCCTGGGGGGAATCCTGGAACACTGAAGCTTTCTTT; cdr3_aa: CASSQDSWGESWNTEAFF
v_call: TRBV7-3; d_call: TRBD1; clone_size: -; j_call: TRBJ2-7; cdr3_nt: TGTGCCAGCACCAAAGGACAGGGAGTAGCCTACGAGCAGTACTTC; cdr3_aa: CASTKGQGVAYEQYF
v_call: TRBV6-1; d_call: -; clone_size: many; j_call: TRBJ1-2; cdr3_nt: TGTGCCAGCAGTGATCGTCCAGGGATGGAGGGCTACACCTTC; cdr3_aa: CASSDRPGMEGYTF
v_call: TRBV28; d_call: -; clone_size: -; j_call: TRBJ2-5; cdr3_nt: TGTGCCAGCAGCCACCTTTGGGGGAAAGGCGGAGAGACCCAGTACTTC; cdr3_aa: CASSHLWGKGGETQYF
v_call: TRBV5-5; d_call: -; clone_size: -; j_call: TRBJ1-2; cdr3_nt: TGTGCCAGCAGCTTTGGCGGGGGGGCTGGCTACACCTTC; cdr3_aa: CASSFGGGAGYTF
v_call: TRBV11-2; d_call: -; clone_size: few; j_call: TRBJ2-5; cdr3_nt: TGTGCCAGCAGCTTAGAACCGCCCCAGACCCAGTACTTC; cdr3_aa: CASSLEPPQTQYF
v_call: TRBV29-1; d_call: TRBD1; clone_size: many; j_call: TRBJ2-7; cdr3_nt: TGCAGCGTTGAAGAGTGGTCCGGTCACAGGGGAGACGGGTACGAGCAGTACTTC; cdr3_aa: CSVEEWSGHRGDGYEQYF
v_call: TRBV9; d_call: -; clone_size: -; j_call: TRBJ1-2; cdr3_nt: TGTGCCAGCAGCCAAGGAGGGTCCTATGGCTACACCTTC; cdr3_aa: CASSQGGSYGYTF
v_call: TRBV7-9; d_call: TRBD2; clone_size: many; j_call: TRBJ2-7; cdr3_nt: TGTGCCAGCAGCTTAGCATCGGGGGGAAGCGAGCAGTACTTC; cdr3_aa: CASSLASGGSEQYF
v_call: TRBV3-1; d_call: -; clone_size: -; j_call: TRBJ2-5; cdr3_nt: TGTGCCAGCAGCCAAAATACCGGGACCGAGCAAGAGACCCAGTACTTC; cdr3_aa: CASSQNTGTEQETQYF
v_call: TRBV4-1; d_call: -; clone_size: many; j_call: TRBJ1-1; cdr3_nt: TGCGCCAGCAGCCAAGATCTTCGGGGGATGAACACTGAAGCTTTCTTT; cdr3_aa: CASSQDLRGMNTEAFF
v_call: TRBV12-5; d_call: TRBD1; clone_size: many; j_call: TRBJ2-5; cdr3_nt: TGTGCTAGTGATAATACAGGGGATCAGACCCAGTACTTC; cdr3_aa: CASDNTGDQTQYF
v_call: TRBV24-1; d_call: -; clone_size: few; j_call: TRBJ2-7; cdr3_nt: TGTGCCACCAGTGAAGGCGGCAAGCAGTACTTC; cdr3_aa: CATSEGGKQYF
v_call: TRBV7-3; d_call: -; clone_size: many; j_call: TRBJ2-2; cdr3_nt: TGTGCCAGCAGCCCGGTGGGGGGAGACACCGGGGAGCTGTTTTTT; cdr3_aa: CASSPVGGDTGELFF
v_call: TRBV28; d_call: -; clone_size: many; j_call: TRBJ1-3; cdr3_nt: TGTGCCAGCAGTTGGGCCGGGGGGGCGACCGGAAACACCATATATTTT; cdr3_aa: CASSWAGGATGNTIYF
v_call: TRBV18; d_call: -; clone_size: many; j_call: TRBJ1-1; cdr3_nt: TGTGCCAGCTCACCTCAAGAAGAGGGGTATGCTTTCTTT; cdr3_aa: CASSPQEEGYAFF
v_call: TRBV7-2; d_call: -; clone_size: -; j_call: TRBJ1-1; cdr3_nt: TGTGCCAGCAGCTTAGGGCCAGGGATCACTGAAGCTTTCTTT; cdr3_aa: CASSLGPGITEAFF
v_call: TRBV20-1; d_call: -; clone_size: few; j_call: TRBJ2-5; cdr3_nt: TGCAGTGCCCAAGACAACCCAGGGGCCCAGTACTTC; cdr3_aa: CSAQDNPGAQYF
v_call: TRBV30; d_call: -; clone_size: many; j_call: TRBJ1-1; cdr3_nt: TGTGCCTGGAGTGCCTGGAGGTACACTGAAGCTTTCTTT; cdr3_aa: CAWSAWRYTEAFF
v_call: TRBV12-3/TRBV12-4; d_call: -; clone_size: many; j_call: TRBJ1-2; cdr3_nt: TGTGCCAGCAGTTTTGATCGGGCTGGCTACACCTTC; cdr3_aa: CASSFDRAGYTF
v_call: TRBV7-9; d_call: -; clone_size: many; j_call: TRBJ2-3; cdr3_nt: TGTGCCAGCAGCTTCGCTCCGGAAGATACGCAGTATTTT; cdr3_aa: CASSFAPEDTQYF